The entry below describes one T cell receptor beta chain. Its antigen is unknown. This specimen comes from a study of T cell responses to AZD1222 COVID-19 vaccine. Libraries were prepared by immunoSEQ multiplex PCR; TCRdb keeps only in-frame clonotypes and omits some of them. There are 100,000 to 150,000 clones in the sample; around 93% occur only once, and more than 7% lies in the top ten. The junction had 8 bases not matched to a gene; V was cut back by 1 base and J by 4 bases. The CDR3 sequence is 16 residues long. CDR1 is MGHRA and CDR2 is YSYEKL in the germline V gene. Study-level points and caveats: In the spike-specific TCR repertoire, nearly half reportedly target unmutated variant regions. None of the repertoires were sampled until the peak T cell response had passed. White British people made up most donors, females outnumbered males, and clonal diversity was possibly underestimated. When two AZD1222 doses had been given, Spike-specific TCR breadth and depth rose.

The chain couples TRBV4-1 to TRBJ2-7; 9 positions agree with TRBD2. The material sequenced was peripheral blood, taken 28 days after the second AZD1222 dose. The receptor was derived from an adult who received the AZD1222 COVID-19 vaccine. The CDR3 coding sequence is TGCGCCAGCAGCCAAGGTGGGCGGGAGGGCCGTTACGAGCAGTACTTC. Protein product: CASSQGGREGRYEQYF.